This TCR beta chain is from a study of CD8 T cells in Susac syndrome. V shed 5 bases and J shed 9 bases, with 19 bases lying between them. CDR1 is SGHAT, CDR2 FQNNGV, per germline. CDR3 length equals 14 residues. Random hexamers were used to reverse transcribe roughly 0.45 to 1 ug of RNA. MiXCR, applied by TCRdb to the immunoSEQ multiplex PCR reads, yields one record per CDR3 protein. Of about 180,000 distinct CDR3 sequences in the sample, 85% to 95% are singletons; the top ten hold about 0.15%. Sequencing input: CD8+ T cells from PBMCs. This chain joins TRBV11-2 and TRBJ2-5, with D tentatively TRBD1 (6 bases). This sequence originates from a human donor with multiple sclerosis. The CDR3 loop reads CASSLTGSRAAQYF. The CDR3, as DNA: TGTGCCAGCAGCCTGACAGGATCAAGGGCGGCCCAGTACTTC.